Shown below are 24 T cell receptor beta chains from a single sample sequenced in a study of cytomegalovirus exposure and HLA in healthy donors. 13 Jbeta primers and 60 Vbeta primers were used for the PCR. Assay: immunoSEQ multiplex PCR; the TCRdb copy retains only in-frame clones and omits some. The sample includes roughly 120,000 clones. Material: PBMCs. All receptors come from a man aged 30 to 39 in good health and CMV-seronegative.

The chain is built from TRBV19 and TRBJ2-1; 8 nucleotides match TRBD2. CDR3 length equals 15 residues. V gave up 4 bases and J gave up 6 bases; unmatched junction bases: 8. Germline lookup yields CDR1 LNHDA and CDR2 SQIVND (reference sequence). The CDR3 sequence: CASSNSREAGNEQFF. As DNA, the CDR3 is TGTGCCAGTAGTAACTCGCGGGAGGCCGGCAATGAGCAGTTCTTC.

V is TRBV6-5 and J is TRBJ2-7; 7 bases are a match to TRBD2. The V and J ends lost 2 bases and 5 bases, in that order; junction bases with no gene match: 9. This CDR3 has 15 amino acids. Germline V gene lookup returns CDR1 MNHEY and CDR2 SVGAGI. CDR3 DNA: TGTGCCAGCAGTTACGAGGCGGGAGTCTTGAACGAGCAGTACTTC. Translated: CASSYEAGVLNEQYF.

The CDR3 region has the DNA TGTGCCTGGAGTGTGGGCACTTCGGTTGGCTACACCTTC. It codes for CAWSVGTSVGYTF. This rearrangement joins TRBV30 to TRBJ1-2, with D unclear. V lost 0 bases and J 7 bases, leaving 12 bases between the germline ends. The CDR3 covers 13 residues. Germline V gene data show CDR1 as GTSNPN and CDR2 as SVGIG (reference sequence).

The chain uses TRBV5-6 and TRBJ2-7; TRBD2 agrees at 7 bases. Germline V gene sequence: CDR1 SGHDT, CDR2 YYEEEE. Trimming took 7 bases from V and 3 from J; bases not matched to a gene: 19. The CDR3 has 17 residues. CDR3 coding DNA: TGTGCCAGCGGGGGGGGACCGACCTCGGGGAGGGTCTACGAGCAGTACTTC. It encodes CASGGGPTSGRVYEQYF.

The chain has TRBV29-1 and TRBJ1-1; unclear D gene. The CDR3 covers 13 residues. Trimming removed 4 bases from V and 0 bases from J, with 9 bases in between. Germline-derived CDR1 and CDR2 are SQVTM and ANQGSEA. The CDR3 loop is CSVVGRMNTEAFF. CDR3 coding DNA: TGCAGCGTTGTCGGGAGGATGAACACTGAAGCTTTCTTT.

V is TRBV7-9 and J is TRBJ2-1, with TRBD1 matching 8 bases. CDR3 size: 16 residues. V lost 5 bases to trimming and J lost 2 bases; unmatched junction nucleotides: 8. CDR1 is SEHNR, CDR2 FQNEAQ, per germline (reference sequence). The CDR3 sequence is CASSSTGGGPYNEQFF. CDR3 bases: TGTGCCAGCAGCAGTACAGGGGGAGGACCCTACAATGAGCAGTTCTTC.

The CDR3 reads CASTIRVEPQHF. In DNA form, the CDR3 reads TGTGCCAGCACGATCCGGGTTGAGCCCCAGCATTTT. J is TRBJ1-5 and V is TRBV28; D not resolved. V shed 7 bases and J shed 8 bases, with 12 bases lying between them. Germline CDR1 reads MDHEN; CDR2 reads SYDVKM. The CDR3 extends over 12 amino acids.

This chain connects TRBV5-1 to TRBJ2-2; D is perhaps TRBD2 (5 bases). Germline V gives CDR1 SGHRS, CDR2 YFSETQ. Deletions cut 4 bases from V and 4 bases from J, with 17 bases between. This CDR3 has 16 residues. The CDR3 spells CASSPVAAGATGELFF. The CDR3 DNA is TGCGCCAGCAGCCCCGTGGCGGCGGGCGCCACCGGGGAGCTGTTTTTT.

The chain recombines TRBV11-2 with TRBJ2-7; 10 nucleotides agree with TRBD2. The germline V gene has CDR1 SGHAT and CDR2 FQNNGV. There are 16 residues in the CDR3. V was clipped by 0 bases and J by 6 bases; unmatched bases: 8. The CDR3 DNA reads TGTGCCAGCAGCTTAGATGGCCTAGCGGGAGCACGCGAGCAGTACTTC. This encodes CASSLDGLAGAREQYF. The complete variable domain, with remaining parts taken from reference TRBV11-2 and TRBJ2-7, reads EAGVAQSPRYKIIEKRQSVAFWCNPISGHATLYWYQQILGQGPKLLIQFQNNGVVDDSQLPKDRFSAERLKGVDSTLKIQPAKLEDSAVYLCASSLDGLAGAREQYFGPGTRLTVT.

The chain links TRBV2 to TRBJ1-5, with unresolved D. CDR1 SNHLY and CDR2 FYNNEI come from the germline V gene. The CDR3 consists of 12 residues. Trimming removed 7 bases from V and 3 bases from J, with 7 bases in between. The CDR3 loop reads CASMADNQPQHF. CDR3 nucleotides: TGTGCCAGCATGGCCGACAATCAGCCCCAGCATTTT.

This rearrangement joins TRBV28 to TRBJ1-1; TRBD1 is a possible D gene (5 bases). This CDR3 comprises 14 residues. V was cut by 8 bases and J by 4 bases, with 17 bases left in between. The germline V gene has CDR1 MDHEN and CDR2 SYDVKM. This CDR3 is CASLLGPEGTEAFF. Written as DNA, the CDR3 is TGTGCCAGCTTATTGGGACCGGAGGGCACTGAAGCTTTCTTT.

The chain joins TRBV7-8 to TRBJ1-2, with 7 nucleotides matching TRBD1. Losses at the gene ends were 4 bases for V and 0 bases for J; bases not matched to a gene: 5. The V gene's germline CDR1 is SGHVS and CDR2 FQNEAQ. The CDR3 is 15 amino acids. The CDR3 here is CASSSLQGTNYGYTF. CDR3 nucleotides: TGTGCCAGCAGCTCATTACAGGGGACTAACTATGGCTACACCTTC. Full variable domain (outside the CDR3, taken from reference TRBV7-8 and TRBJ1-2): GAGVSQSPRYKVAKRGQDVALRCDPISGHVSLFWYQQALGQGPEFLTYFQNEAQLDKSGLPSDRFFAERPEGSVSTLKIQRTQQEDSAVYLCASSSLQGTNYGYTFGSGTRLTVV.

This chain connects TRBV7-2 to TRBJ1-6; 8 nucleotides match TRBD1. Germline CDR1 and CDR2: SGHTA and FQGNSA. The CDR3 loop spans 17 amino acids. The V gene end was trimmed by 5 bases and the J gene end by 2 bases; junction bases not matched to a gene: 8. This CDR3 reads CASSPWTGTTYNSPLHF. The CDR3 bases are TGTGCCAGCAGCCCCTGGACAGGGACTACCTATAATTCACCCCTCCACTTT. Together with reference TRBV7-2 and TRBJ1-6, the CDR3 gives the full variable domain: GAGVSQSPSNKVTEKGKDVELRCDPISGHTALYWYRQSLGQGLEFLIYFQGNSAPDKSGLPSDRFSAERTGGSVSTLTIQRTQQEDSAVYLCASSPWTGTTYNSPLHFGNGTRLTVT.

CDR3 amino acids: CASSSPRRGFKETQYF. CDR3 coding DNA: TGTGCCAGCAGCTCCCCGCGGCGGGGGTTTAAAGAGACCCAGTACTTC. The chain is built from TRBV5-6 and TRBJ2-5, with TRBD2 identical over 7 bases. There are 16 residues in the CDR3. V lost 3 bases, J lost 3 bases, and 11 bases stayed unmatched. CDR1 is SGHDT and CDR2 is YYEEEE in the germline V gene.

This CDR3 is CASSTVGDEQFF. The CDR3 DNA is TGTGCCAGCAGCACTGTAGGGGATGAGCAGTTCTTC. The V and J genes are TRBV28 and TRBJ2-1, with D perhaps TRBD1 (5 bases). CDR3 length equals 12 residues. The V gene lost 6 bases and the J gene lost 8 bases, with 11 bases spanning the gap. From germline, CDR1 is MDHEN and CDR2 SYDVKM.

The gene calls are TRBV27 and TRBJ1-4, with a possible D match to TRBD1 (6 bases). This CDR3 contains 14 residues. Trimming stripped 6 bases from V and 8 bases from J, with 16 bases between. The germline CDR1 and CDR2 sequences are MNHEY and SMNVEV (reference sequence). This CDR3 reads CASRVGGAWEKLFF. For the CDR3, the DNA is TGTGCCAGCAGGGTAGGGGGGGCTTGGGAAAAACTGTTTTTT.

The J gene is TRBJ2-7, the V gene TRBV4-2; D is possibly TRBD2 (5 bases). The V gene's germline CDR1 is LGHNA and CDR2 YNFKEQ. The length of the CDR3 is 14 residues. Trimming took 0 bases from V and 3 from J, leaving 9 bases between them. The CDR3 here is CASSQDLGSYEQYF. The CDR3 bases are TGTGCCAGCAGCCAAGACTTAGGGAGCTACGAGCAGTACTTC.

This chain connects TRBV7-9 to TRBJ1-5, with TRBD1 as a possible D gene (6 bases). The CDR3 runs 14 residues. CDR1 and CDR2 from the germline V gene are SEHNR and FQNEAQ (reference sequence). V shed 2 bases and J shed 1 base, with 6 bases lying between them. The CDR3 spells CASSLTGSNQPQHF. The CDR3 bases are TGTGCCAGCAGCTTAACAGGGAGCAATCAGCCCCAGCATTTT. Complete variable domain (other parts from reference TRBV7-9 and TRBJ1-5): DTGVSQNPRHKITKRGQNVTFRCDPISEHNRLYWYRQTLGQGPEFLTYFQNEAQLEKSRLLSDRFSAERPKGSFSTLEIQRTEQGDSAMYLCASSLTGSNQPQHFGDGTRLSIL.

The chain links TRBV27 to TRBJ2-7; the D gene is possibly TRBD1 (6 bases). The CDR3 totals 15 residues. The V end was cut by 4 bases, the J end by 0 bases, with 13 bases between. Germline CDR1 is MNHEY and CDR2 is SMNVEV (reference sequence). The CDR3 protein is CASSSPSRGSYEQYF. The CDR3 region has the DNA TGTGCCAGCAGTTCCCCTTCCAGGGGCTCCTACGAGCAGTACTTC.

The chain combines TRBV14 with TRBJ2-1; tentatively, D is TRBD2 (5 bases). Trimming left V 0 bases short and J 7 bases short, with 19 bases between. The CDR3 consists of 17 residues. Germline V lookup: CDR1 SGHDN, CDR2 FVKESK. Here the CDR3 reads CASSQDWPAVDRNEQFF. The DNA for the CDR3 is TGTGCCAGCAGCCAAGATTGGCCAGCGGTGGATCGGAATGAGCAGTTCTTC.

The genes are TRBV9 and TRBJ2-2, with unresolved D. This CDR3 is 15 amino acids long. Per the germline V gene, CDR1 is SGDLS and CDR2 is YYNGEE. V lost 3 bases, J lost 8 bases, and 17 bases lay in between. The CDR3 DNA reads TGTGCCAGCAGCGCGCGAGGAAGGTCTGGAGGGGAGCTGTTTTTT. Its translation: CASSARGRSGGELFF.

The chain couples TRBV28 to TRBJ2-7; D unclear. The CDR3 totals 11 residues. The germline gives CDR1 MDHEN, CDR2 SYDVKM. The V gene lost 5 bases and the J gene lost 6 bases, with 8 bases spanning the gap. The CDR3 bases are TGTGCCAGCAGTGTGCCCGGCGAGCAGTACTTC. It is translated as CASSVPGEQYF.

The rearrangement uses TRBV10-3 and TRBJ2-3; 11 nucleotides line up with TRBD2. This CDR3 is built from 15 residues. CDR1 is ENHRY, CDR2 SYGVKD, per germline. J was trimmed by 3 bases and V by 7 bases; bases with no gene match: 6. CDR3 protein: CAITLAGGVTDTQYF. CDR3 bases: TGTGCCATCACCCTAGCGGGAGGTGTGACAGATACGCAGTATTTT.

The chain carries TRBV19 and TRBJ2-7; tentatively, D is TRBD1 (5 bases). The CDR3 sequence is 12 residues long. Germline CDR1 is LNHDA and CDR2 is SQIVND (reference sequence). Trimming took 8 bases from V and 7 from J, leaving 15 bases between them. CDR3 in DNA: TGTGCCAGTCAGGGTACCTACGATGAGCAGTACTTC. Amino acid sequence: CASQGTYDEQYF.